Here is one T cell receptor (beta chain) with its context. Its antigen is as yet unknown. This specimen comes from a study of T cells expressing NK-cell markers. Study background: Source material for TCR beta repertoires consisted of sorted CD3+CD56+NKG2C+, CD3+CD56+NKG2C- and CD3+CD56-NKG2C+ T cells. Just one sequenced donor of eight was HCMV-seronegative, while seven were seropositive. Study conclusions and caveats: The same clonotypes also predominated in the CD3+CD56-NKG2C+ fraction of four donors.

As the method of synthesis, 5'RACE template switching with UMIs yielded TCR beta cDNA. TCRdb reprocessed the 5' RACE reads and keeps a single row for each CDR3 protein, giving no DNA. This sample's clone table lists 150,000 to 180,000 distinct CDR3 sequences. Germline values: CDR1 SGHDN, CDR2 FVKESK. This CDR3 comprises 17 residues. The receptor was isolated from a woman aged 50 to 65 in good health. The V gene is TRBV14, the J gene TRBJ2-7; absent DNA, TCRdb's TRBD1 call cannot be checked. Sequenced input: blood T cells: a sorted CD56 or NKG2C T cell subset, CD4+ or CD8+ T cells, or bulk PBMC T cells (not recorded which). CDR3 loop: CASSQVEKGSYPYEQYF.